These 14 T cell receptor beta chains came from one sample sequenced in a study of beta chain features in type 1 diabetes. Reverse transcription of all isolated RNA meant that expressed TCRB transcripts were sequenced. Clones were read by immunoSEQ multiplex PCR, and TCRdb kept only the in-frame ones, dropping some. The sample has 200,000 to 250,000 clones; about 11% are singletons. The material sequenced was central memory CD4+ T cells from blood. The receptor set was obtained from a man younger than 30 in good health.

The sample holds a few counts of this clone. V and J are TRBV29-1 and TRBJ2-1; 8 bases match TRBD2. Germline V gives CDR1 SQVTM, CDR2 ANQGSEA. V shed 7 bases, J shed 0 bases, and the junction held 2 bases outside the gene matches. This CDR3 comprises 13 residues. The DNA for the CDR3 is TGCAGCGGTCGGGGGGGCTCCTACAATGAGCAGTTCTTC. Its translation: CSGRGGSYNEQFF.

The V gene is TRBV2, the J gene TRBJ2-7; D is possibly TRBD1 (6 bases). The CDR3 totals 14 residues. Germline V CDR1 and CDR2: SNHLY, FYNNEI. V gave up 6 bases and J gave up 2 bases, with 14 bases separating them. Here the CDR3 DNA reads TGTGCCAGCAGCCAAGAAGGACAGACCTACGAGCAGTACTTC. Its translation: CASSQEGQTYEQYF.

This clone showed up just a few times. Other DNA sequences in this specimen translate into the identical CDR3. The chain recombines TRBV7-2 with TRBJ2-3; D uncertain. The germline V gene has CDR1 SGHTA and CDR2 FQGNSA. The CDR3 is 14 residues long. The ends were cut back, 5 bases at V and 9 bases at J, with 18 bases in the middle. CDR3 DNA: TGTGCCAGCAGCGCCTGGGGTCTAGTAGGCACGCAGTATTTT. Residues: CASSAWGLVGTQYF.

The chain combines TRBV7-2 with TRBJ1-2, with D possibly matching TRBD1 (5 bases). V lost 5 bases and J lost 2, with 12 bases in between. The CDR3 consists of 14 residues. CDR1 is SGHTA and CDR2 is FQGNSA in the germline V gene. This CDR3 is CASSENQGNYGYTF. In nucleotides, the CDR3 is TGTGCCAGCAGCGAGAACCAGGGAAACTATGGCTACACCTTC.

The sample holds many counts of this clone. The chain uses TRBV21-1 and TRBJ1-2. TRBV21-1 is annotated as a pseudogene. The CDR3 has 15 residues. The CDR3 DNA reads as TGTGCCAGCAGCAAATACGGGGATTTCGCCTTTGGCTACACCTTC. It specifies CASSKYGDFAFGYTF.

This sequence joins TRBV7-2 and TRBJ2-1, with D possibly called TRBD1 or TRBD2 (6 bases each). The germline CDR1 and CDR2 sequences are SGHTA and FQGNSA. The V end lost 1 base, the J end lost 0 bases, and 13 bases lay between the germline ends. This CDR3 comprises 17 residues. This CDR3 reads CASSLEGGRNSYNEQFF. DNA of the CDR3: TGTGCCAGCAGCTTAGAGGGGGGTAGGAACTCCTACAATGAGCAGTTCTTC.

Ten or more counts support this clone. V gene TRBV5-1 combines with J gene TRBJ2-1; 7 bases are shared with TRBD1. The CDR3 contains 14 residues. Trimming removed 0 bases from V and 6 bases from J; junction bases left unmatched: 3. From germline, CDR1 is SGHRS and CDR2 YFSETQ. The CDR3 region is CASSLVTGSNEQFF. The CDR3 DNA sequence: TGCGCCAGCAGCTTGGTGACAGGGAGCAATGAGCAGTTCTTC.

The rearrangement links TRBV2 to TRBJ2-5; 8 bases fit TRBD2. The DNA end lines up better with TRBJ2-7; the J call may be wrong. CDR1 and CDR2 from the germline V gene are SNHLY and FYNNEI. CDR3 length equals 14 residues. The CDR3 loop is CASSAGRATYEQYF. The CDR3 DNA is TGTGCCAGCAGTGCCGGGAGGGCGACCTACGAGCAGTACTTC.

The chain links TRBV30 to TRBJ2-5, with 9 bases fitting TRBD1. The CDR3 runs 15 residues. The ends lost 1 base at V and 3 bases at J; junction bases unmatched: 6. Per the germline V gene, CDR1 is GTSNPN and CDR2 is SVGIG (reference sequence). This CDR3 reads CAWSGQTGGEETQYF. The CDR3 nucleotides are TGTGCCTGGAGTGGACAGACAGGGGGGGAAGAGACCCAGTACTTC.

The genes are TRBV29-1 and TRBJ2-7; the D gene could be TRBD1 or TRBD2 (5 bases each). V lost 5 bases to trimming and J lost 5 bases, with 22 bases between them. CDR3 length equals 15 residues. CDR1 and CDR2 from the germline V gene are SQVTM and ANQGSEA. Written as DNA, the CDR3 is TGCAGCGTTACCGGGACGGGTTCGTCGGGCCACGAGCAGTACTTC. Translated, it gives CSVTGTGSSGHEQYF.

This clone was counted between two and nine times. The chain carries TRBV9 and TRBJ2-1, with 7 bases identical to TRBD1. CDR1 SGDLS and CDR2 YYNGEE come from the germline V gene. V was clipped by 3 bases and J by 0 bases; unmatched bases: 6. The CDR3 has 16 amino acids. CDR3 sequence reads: CASSARGDSSYNEQFF. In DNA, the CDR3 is TGTGCCAGCAGCGCCCGAGGGGACAGCTCCTACAATGAGCAGTTCTTC. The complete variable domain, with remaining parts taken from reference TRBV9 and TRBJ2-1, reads DSGVTQTPKHLITATGQRVTLRCSPRSGDLSVYWYQQSLDQGLQFLIQYYNGEERAKGNILERFSAQQFPDLHSELNLSSLELGDSALYFCASSARGDSSYNEQFFGPGTRLTVL.

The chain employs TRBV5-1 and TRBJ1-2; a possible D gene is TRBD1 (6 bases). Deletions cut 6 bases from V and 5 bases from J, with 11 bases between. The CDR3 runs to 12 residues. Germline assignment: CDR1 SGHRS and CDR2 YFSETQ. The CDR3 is CASNFGQYGYTF. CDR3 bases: TGCGCCAGCAACTTTGGACAGTATGGCTACACCTTC.

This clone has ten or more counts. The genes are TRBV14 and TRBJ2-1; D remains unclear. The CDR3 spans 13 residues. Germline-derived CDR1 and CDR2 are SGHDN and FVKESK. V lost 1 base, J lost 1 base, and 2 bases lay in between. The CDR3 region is CASSQASYNEQFF. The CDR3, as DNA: TGTGCCAGCAGCCAAGCGTCCTACAATGAGCAGTTCTTC. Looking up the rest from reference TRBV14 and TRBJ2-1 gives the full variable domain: EAGVTQFPSHSVIEKGQTVTLRCDPISGHDNLYWYRRVMGKEIKFLLHFVKESKQDESGMPNNRFLAERTGGTYSTLKVQPAELEDSGVYFCASSQASYNEQFFGPGTRLTVL.

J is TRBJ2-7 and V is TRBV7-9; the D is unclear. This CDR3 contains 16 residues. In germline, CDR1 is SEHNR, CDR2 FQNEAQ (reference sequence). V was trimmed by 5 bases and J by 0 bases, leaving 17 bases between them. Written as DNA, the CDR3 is TGTGCCAGCAGCCGAGATTCCGGGTACAGCTCCTACGAGCAGTACTTC. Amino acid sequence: CASSRDSGYSSYEQYF.